Presented here are 9 T cell receptor beta chains from one specimen sequenced in a study of tumor and adjacent non-tumor tissue in lung cancer. The template was RNA from unsorted bulk tissue. More than 3 cm separated this lung sample from the edge of the tumor. TCRbeta libraries were built with three rounds of nested PCR, modified from ARM-PCR. TCRdb ran MiXCR on the multiplex PCR reads and lists one entry per CDR3 protein. The data contain 47,000 or so distinct CDR3 sequences, about 68% of them singletons. Sequenced: distant non-tumor lung tissue. The receptors shown here come from a woman aged 70-85 years with non-small cell lung cancer.

Relative to its sample, this clonotype is medium-sized. CDR3 amino acids: CASTDHLNSPLHF. In nucleotides, the CDR3 is TGCGCCAGCACCGATCACTTGAATTCACCCCTCCACTTT. This chain uses TRBV10-2 with TRBJ1-6; D unclear. Deletions cut 7 bases from V and 7 bases from J, with 11 bases between. This CDR3 contains 13 residues. Germline CDR1 WSHSY, CDR2 SAAADI.

For this clonotype: A single base separates this from a much larger clone, so it may be a read error. The chain joins TRBV7-8 to TRBJ2-2; 11 positions match TRBD2. Germline V lookup: CDR1 SGHVS, CDR2 FQNEAQ. The length of the CDR3 is 16 residues. As DNA, the CDR3 is TGTACCAGCAGCCTCGGGACTAGCGGGAACACCGGGGAGCTGTTTTTT. Amino acids: CTSSLGTSGNTGELFF.

In regard to this clonotype: Being one base from a much bigger clone, this may be a read error. Because the CDR3 is missing its conserved closing phenylalanine or tryptophan, this is likely a read error. J is TRBJ2-5 and V is TRBV24-1; the match to TRBD2 covers 7 bases. Germline V lookup: CDR1 KGHDR, CDR2 SFDVKD. CDR3 length equals 17 residues. V lost 4 bases and J lost 5; bases outside the gene matches: 15. The CDR3 region has the DNA TGTGCCACCAGTGACCCCTCCACTAGCGTCAGTTTGGAGACCCAGTACTTA. It specifies CATSDPSTSVSLETQYL.

This clonotype was picked up a small number of times. One base away lies a much larger clone, so this may be a sequencing read error. V gene TRBV12-3 or TRBV12-4 combines with J gene TRBJ1-5; the D gene is possibly TRBD1 (6 bases). The CDR3 runs to 15 residues. V lost 5 bases and J lost 5, with 16 bases in between. CDR3 DNA: TGTGCCAGCAGTCCCCAGGGGTTAGGAGATCAGCCCCAGCATTTT. The encoded protein is CASSPQGLGDQPQHF.

This clonotype was seen just once. A much larger clone differs from this one at a single base, so this may be a read error. The rearrangement joins TRBV20-1 to TRBJ2-1; the D is unclear. The germline V gene has CDR1 DFQATT and CDR2 SNEGSKA (reference sequence). The CDR3 covers 15 residues. The CDR3 bases are TGCAGTGCTAGTGAGAATCCCTCATTCTACGATGAGCAGTTCTTC. It translates to CSASENPSFYDEQFF.

Note on this clonotype: A much larger clone lies a single base off, so this may be a read error. The chain is built from TRBV5-1 and TRBJ1-1; 9 positions match TRBD1. CDR3 length: 15 residues. Germline CDR1 reads SGHRS; CDR2 reads YFSETQ. The CDR3 reads CANSFRTGGSTEAFF. CDR3 in DNA: TGCGCCAACAGCTTCCGAACAGGGGGCTCTACTGAAGCTTTCTTT.

Comment on this clonotype: The junction and the germline gene differ at one end; a read error may be behind it. J is TRBJ1-1 and V is TRBV6-1; D unclear. This CDR3 contains 13 residues. Germline V gives CDR1 MNHNS, CDR2 SASEGT. The CDR3 nucleotides read TGTGCCAGCAGTGAATGCGCGTGGACTGAAGGTTTCTTT. This gives the protein CASSECAWTEGFF.

Notes on this clonotype: The junction does not match germline at one end; this may be a read error. The chain has TRBV4-1 and TRBJ1-1; a possible D gene is TRBD1 (6 bases). Germline loops: CDR1 MGHRA, CDR2 YSYEKL. There are 14 residues in the CDR3. The CDR3 region has the DNA TGCGCCAGCAGACACCGGACAGAGGACACTGAAGCATTCTTT. This encodes CASRHRTEDTEAFF.

A word on this clonotype: Relative to the germline gene, one junction end is altered; a read error may explain this. The rearrangement uses TRBV6-1 and TRBJ1-6; TRBD1 matches 7 bases. Germline values: CDR1 MNHNS, CDR2 SASEGT. The CDR3 runs 17 residues. The chain's CDR3 is CASMLHWQGVGNSPVHF. For the CDR3, the DNA is TGTGCCAGCATGCTACATTGGCAGGGGGTTGGGAATTCACCCGTCCACTTT.